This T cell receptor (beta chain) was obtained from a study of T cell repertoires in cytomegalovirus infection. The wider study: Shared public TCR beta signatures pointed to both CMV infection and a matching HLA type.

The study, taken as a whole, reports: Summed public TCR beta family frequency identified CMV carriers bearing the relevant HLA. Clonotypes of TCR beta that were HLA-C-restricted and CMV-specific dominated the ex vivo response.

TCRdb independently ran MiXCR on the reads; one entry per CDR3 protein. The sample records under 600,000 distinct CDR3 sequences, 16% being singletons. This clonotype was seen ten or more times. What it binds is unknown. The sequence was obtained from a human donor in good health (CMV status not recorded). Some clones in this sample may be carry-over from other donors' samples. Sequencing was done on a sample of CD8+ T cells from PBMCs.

This CDR3 is CASSSTGTANTEAFF. CDR3 sequence (DNA): TGTGCCAGCAGCTCCACGGGGACAGCGAACACTGAAGCTTTCTTT. The V gene is TRBV7-3, the J gene TRBJ1-1; 7 bases match TRBD1. In germline, CDR1 is SGHTA, CDR2 FQGTGA. This CDR3 has 15 amino acids. V was pared by 4 bases and J by 1 base, with 6 bases of the junction left unmatched.